Given below is one T cell receptor (beta chain) in context. Its specificity is not known. These data belong to a study of PD-1 blockade in classical Hodgkin lymphoma. Looked up from germline, CDR1 is MNHNS and CDR2 is SASEGT. Trimming stripped 5 bases from V and 1 base from J, with 13 bases between. The CDR3 spans 15 residues. Clones were read by immunoSEQ multiplex PCR, and TCRdb kept only the in-frame ones, dropping some. The sample has approximately 50,000 clones; roughly 73% are singletons. Whole-study results and caveats: A significant rise in TCR diversity by C4D1 was seen for CD4+ but not CD8+ cells. The authors excluded patients who started nivolumab under 1 year after ASCT. Still unresolved is the cause of the repertoire differences, which may be disease activity or prior therapy. Newly diagnosed patients and complete responders had comparable diversity at baseline.

Each patient's relapse followed autologous stem cell transplantation, and brentuximab vedotin exposure varied. This receptor was obtained from a human donor with classical Hodgkin lymphoma. The sample consisted of peripheral blood mononuclear cells (PBMCs), taken before the second cycle of nivolumab. The rearrangement joins TRBV6-1 to TRBJ2-3; D possibly matches TRBD1 or TRBD2 (5 bases each). CDR3 amino acids: CASSPLRGGTDTQYF. The CDR3 DNA follows: TGTGCCAGCAGTCCCCTAAGAGGGGGCACAGATACGCAGTATTTT.